Listed here are 31 T cell receptor beta chains from one sample, sequenced in a study of cytomegalovirus exposure and HLA in healthy donors. The study ran its PCR with 60 Vbeta and 13 Jbeta primers. Produced via immunoSEQ multiplex PCR; TCRdb's table is partial and in-frame only. The top ten hold 1.5% of the sample, which has about 180,000 clones, roughly 80% seen once. Sequences were obtained from PBMCs. The receptor set was obtained from a man aged 35 to 55 in good health and CMV-seronegative.

The chain is built from TRBV5-1 and TRBJ1-4, with 9 bases aligning to TRBD1. The V and J ends lost 4 bases and 3 bases, in that order; junction bases with no gene match: 10. Germline V CDR1 and CDR2: SGHRS, YFSETQ. This CDR3 spans 17 amino acids. CDR3 residues: CASSLGDRESSNEKLFF. In nucleotides, the CDR3 is TGCGCCAGCAGCCTTGGGGACAGGGAGTCTTCTAATGAAAAACTGTTTTTT.

There are a few counts of this clone. The rearrangement links TRBV16 to TRBJ2-4; 10 bases fit TRBD1. The J segment lost 3 bases and the V segment lost 4 bases, leaving 6 bases of the junction unmatched. CDR3 length: 16 residues. Germline loops: CDR1 KGHSY, CDR2 FQNENV. This CDR3 reads CASSPPGQGNKNIQYF. The CDR3, as DNA: TGTGCCAGCAGCCCCCCGGGACAGGGGAACAAAAACATTCAGTACTTC. The variable domain in full, with the rest retrieved from reference TRBV16 and TRBJ2-4, is GEEVAQTPKHLVRGEGQKAKLYCAPIKGHSYVFWYQQVLKNEFKFLISFQNENVFDETGMPKERFSAKCLPNSPCSLEIQATKLEDSAVYFCASSPPGQGNKNIQYFGAGTRLSVL.

The CDR3 bases are TGCGCCAGCAGCCGGACAGGGGGCTCGAGTGACACCGGGGAGCTGTTTTTT. It yields the protein CASSRTGGSSDTGELFF. The chain combines TRBV5-1 with TRBJ2-2, with 11 bases fitting TRBD1. The J segment lost 3 bases and the V segment lost 4 bases, leaving 8 bases of the junction unmatched. This CDR3 comprises 17 residues. CDR1 and CDR2 (germline): SGHRS, YFSETQ.

The chain recombines TRBV7-3 with TRBJ2-2; D might be TRBD2 (5 bases). Germline V gives CDR1 SGHTA, CDR2 FQGTGA. Deletions cut 1 base from V and 2 bases from J, with 11 bases between. This CDR3 is built from 16 residues. The CDR3 is CASSLIASQNTGELFF. CDR3 bases: TGTGCCAGCAGCTTAATCGCTAGCCAAAACACCGGGGAGCTGTTTTTT.

The chain recombines TRBV28 with TRBJ1-2; 9 bases align to TRBD1. CDR1 and CDR2 (germline): MDHEN, SYDVKM. This CDR3 is built from 14 residues. V shed 5 bases and J 7 bases; nucleotides not matched to a gene: 8. The CDR3 coding sequence is TGTGCCAGCAGTATCGGGACAGGGTCGCGTGGCTACACCTTC. Amino acids: CASSIGTGSRGYTF.

This sequence joins TRBV11-2 and TRBJ2-2; D ambiguous. V gave up 2 bases and J gave up 4 bases, with 5 bases separating them. The germline V gene has CDR1 SGHAT and CDR2 FQNNGV. The CDR3 is 13 residues long. For the CDR3, the DNA is TGTGCCAGCAGCTTACTATTCACCGGGGAGCTGTTTTTT. Residues: CASSLLFTGELFF.

This rearrangement joins TRBV14 to TRBJ2-3; D may be TRBD2 (6 bases). The CDR3 loop spans 15 amino acids. Looked up from germline, CDR1 is SGHDN and CDR2 is FVKESK. Trimming pared 2 bases from V and 2 bases from J, leaving 11 bases between. The CDR3, as DNA: TGTGCCAGCAGCCAACGCGGGGCCTCCACAGATACGCAGTATTTT. Translation gives CASSQRGASTDTQYF.

The CDR3 protein is CATLGQGAYEQYF. The CDR3 DNA is TGTGCCACCTTGGGGCAGGGGGCATACGAGCAGTACTTC. The chain couples TRBV6-5 to TRBJ2-7; 8 nucleotides match TRBD1. J lost 4 bases, V lost 10 bases, and 9 bases had no gene match. Germline CDR1 is MNHEY and CDR2 is SVGAGI. The CDR3 consists of 13 residues.

The rearrangement uses TRBV9 and TRBJ2-3, with TRBD2 as a possible D gene (5 bases). The CDR3 runs 15 residues. CDR1 is SGDLS, CDR2 YYNGEE, per germline. With 2 bases removed from V and 2 bases from J, the gap between germline ends came to 12 bases. CDR3 bases: TGTGCCAGCAGCGTGTCACGGGGAACCACAGATACGCAGTATTTT. This sequence encodes CASSVSRGTTDTQYF.

V is TRBV4-2 and J is TRBJ2-7; 9 bases map to TRBD2. The trim removed 0 bases at V and 7 bases at J, leaving 10 bases unmatched. Germline assignment: CDR1 LGHNA and CDR2 YNFKEQ. CDR3 length: 16 residues. CDR3 sequence: CASSQDLTSGSGEQYF. The CDR3 bases are TGTGCCAGCAGCCAAGATCTTACTAGCGGGTCGGGTGAGCAGTACTTC.

The chain links TRBV2 to TRBJ2-3, with D perhaps TRBD2 (6 bases). There are 16 residues in the CDR3. The germline gives CDR1 SNHLY, CDR2 FYNNEI. Trimming took off 4 bases at V and 5 bases at J, with 19 bases between the two ends. CDR3 amino acids: CASSVDREILRDTQYF. For the CDR3, the DNA is TGTGCCAGCAGTGTGGATCGGGAGATTCTCCGAGATACGCAGTATTTT. The entire variable domain, with the rest obtained from reference TRBV2 and TRBJ2-3, is as follows: EPEVTQTPSHQVTQMGQEVILRCVPISNHLYFYWYRQILGQKVEFLVSFYNNEISEKSEIFDDQFSVERPDGSNFTLKIRSTKLEDSAMYFCASSVDREILRDTQYFGPGTRLTVL.

The chain recombines TRBV7-9 with TRBJ1-2; D gene uncertain. The CDR3 has 14 amino acids. The V gene's germline CDR1 is SEHNR and CDR2 FQNEAQ (reference sequence). Trimming pared 1 base from V and 8 bases from J, leaving 14 bases between. CDR3 bases: TGTGCCAGCAGCTTAGTAGCGGGTTTAGACGGCTACACCTTC. Residues: CASSLVAGLDGYTF.

The chain links TRBV11-3 to TRBJ2-1; TRBD1 matches 10 bases. The CDR3 length is 13 residues. The germline CDR1 and CDR2 sequences are SGHNT and YENEEA. V dropped 3 bases and J dropped 8; count of bases not matched to a gene: 1. The CDR3 loop reads CASSFDRGHEQFF. CDR3 in DNA: TGTGCCAGCAGCTTTGACAGGGGGCATGAGCAGTTCTTC.

The V call is TRBV5-5, the J call TRBJ2-7; D is undetermined. The CDR3 contains 15 residues. Germline loops: CDR1 SGHKS, CDR2 YYEKEE (reference sequence). Trimming shortened V by 0 bases and J by 0 bases, and 10 bases separated the two germline ends. The CDR3 DNA reads as TGTGCCAGCAGCTTGGGGGCCAGCAGCTCCTACGAGCAGTACTTC. It codes for CASSLGASSSYEQYF.

The chain carries TRBV27 and TRBJ2-3; D gene uncertain. The CDR3 is 16 amino acids. V was cut by 1 base and J by 0 bases, with 11 bases left in between. Germline values: CDR1 MNHEY, CDR2 SMNVEV (reference sequence). CDR3 in DNA: TGTGCCAGCAGTTTATACGCAGTACCGAGCACAGATACGCAGTATTTT. Protein sequence: CASSLYAVPSTDTQYF.

The chain employs TRBV11-3 and TRBJ2-2; no clear D. The CDR3 loop spans 15 amino acids. V lost 5 bases and J lost 0, with 10 bases in between. In germline, CDR1 is SGHNT, CDR2 YENEEA. The CDR3 nucleotides are TGTGCCAGCAGCCCCCGGCGGACGAACACCGGGGAGCTGTTTTTT. It specifies CASSPRRTNTGELFF.

This clone was observed a handful of times. This chain links TRBV4-3 with TRBJ2-1; 9 positions agree with TRBD2. Trimming took 3 bases from V and 8 from J; bases not matched to a gene: 11. Germline V CDR1 and CDR2: LGHNA, YSLEER. The CDR3 has 16 amino acids. The CDR3 spells CASSHLAGVGVDEQFF. In nucleotides, the CDR3 is TGCGCCAGCAGCCATTTAGCGGGGGTCGGGGTCGATGAGCAGTTCTTC.

The CDR3 here is CASRRGQGNEKLFF. The CDR3 bases are TGTGCCAGTCGAAGGGGACAGGGGAATGAAAAACTGTTTTTT. J is TRBJ1-4 and V is TRBV19, with 10 positions matching TRBD1. The V gene end was trimmed by 8 bases and the J gene end by 5 bases; junction bases not matched to a gene: 5. The CDR3 has 14 residues. CDR1 and CDR2 (germline): LNHDA, SQIVND (reference sequence).

The J gene is TRBJ1-5, the V gene TRBV19; D is unclear. V lost 3 bases and J lost 3, with 6 bases in between. CDR1 is LNHDA and CDR2 is SQIVND in the germline V gene (reference sequence). The CDR3 contains 13 residues. CDR3 amino acids: CASSITYNQPQHF. The CDR3 nucleotides read TGTGCCAGTAGTATCACATACAATCAGCCCCAGCATTTT.

The chain has TRBV6-5 and TRBJ2-1; 9 bases match TRBD2. V shed 9 bases and J 9 bases; nucleotides not matched to a gene: 12. Germline values: CDR1 MNHEY, CDR2 SVGAGI. CDR3 length: 14 amino acids. The CDR3 nucleotides read TGTGCCAGTCGCGGGGGGGCCGCCGTCTTTGAGCAGTTCTTC. The encoded protein is CASRGGAAVFEQFF.

The rearrangement uses TRBV11-2 and TRBJ2-2; possibly TRBD1 for D (6 bases). Germline values: CDR1 SGHAT, CDR2 FQNNGV. The CDR3 is 13 residues long. Deletions cut 4 bases from V and 5 bases from J, with 8 bases between. This CDR3 reads CASSSTGTGELFF. The CDR3 DNA follows: TGTGCCAGCAGCTCCACAGGGACCGGGGAGCTGTTTTTT.

This sequence joins TRBV27 and TRBJ1-1, with D maybe TRBD1 (5 bases). The V end was cut by 2 bases, the J end by 3 bases, with 10 bases between. CDR1 MNHEY and CDR2 SMNVEV come from the germline V gene (reference sequence). The CDR3 contains 14 residues. The CDR3 nucleotides are TGTGCCAGCAGTTTAAACCCCAGGGACACTGAAGCTTTCTTT. It encodes CASSLNPRDTEAFF.

In regard to this clone: The sample holds other DNA sequences that translate to the same CDR3. The chain employs TRBV6-5 and TRBJ1-5, with 7 bases fitting TRBD1. CDR1 is MNHEY, CDR2 SVGAGI, per germline. Trimming cost V 5 bases and J 2 bases; bases outside gene matches: 6. The CDR3 spans 15 residues. CDR3: CASSREGAGNQPQHF. CDR3 bases: TGTGCCAGCAGTCGGGAGGGGGCAGGCAATCAGCCCCAGCATTTT.

This clone was recorded once. The chain carries TRBV7-9 and TRBJ1-4; weak D call: TRBD1 (6 bases). CDR3 size: 16 residues. CDR1 is SEHNR and CDR2 is FQNEAQ in the germline V gene (reference sequence). Trimming pared 5 bases from V and 3 bases from J, leaving 16 bases between. The CDR3 coding sequence is TGTGCCAGCAGCCCGGGGGGGGCTGGGGCTAATGAAAAACTGTTTTTT. Translating gives CASSPGGAGANEKLFF.

The chain combines TRBV11-3 with TRBJ2-7, with D maybe TRBD1 (5 bases). The length of the CDR3 is 13 residues. Germline V gene sequence: CDR1 SGHNT, CDR2 YENEEA. V lost 3 bases and J lost 3, with 9 bases in between. The CDR3 is CASSFQGNYEQYF. The CDR3 DNA is TGTGCCAGCAGCTTTCAGGGAAACTACGAGCAGTACTTC.

The V and J genes are TRBV5-5 and TRBJ2-5; 10 bases line up with TRBD2. CDR3 length: 15 residues. Per the germline V gene, CDR1 is SGHKS and CDR2 is YYEKEE (reference sequence). After removal of 5 bases from V and 4 bases from J, the junction contained 8 bases not matched to a gene. CDR3 in DNA: TGTGCCAGCAGTCCATTAGCGGGAGGAGGAGAGACCCAGTACTTC. Translated: CASSPLAGGGETQYF.

The chain employs TRBV14 and TRBJ2-3; 7 nucleotides align to TRBD2. Germline CDR1 reads SGHDN; CDR2 reads FVKESK. The CDR3 is 16 residues long. The ends lost 3 bases at V and 2 bases at J; junction bases unmatched: 8. CDR3 nucleotide sequence: TGTGCCAGCAGCCAGGATCAAGCGGGGCTCACAGATACGCAGTATTTT. Amino acids: CASSQDQAGLTDTQYF.

There are a few counts of this clone. The V call is TRBV5-4, the J call TRBJ2-7; 9 bases are a match to TRBD1. V lost 9 bases to trimming and J lost 4 bases; unmatched junction nucleotides: 11. CDR1 and CDR2 from the germline V gene are SGHNT and YYREEE (reference sequence). This CDR3 is 14 amino acids long. CDR3 loop: CANNTGGEVYEQYF. CDR3 DNA: TGTGCCAACAACACAGGGGGCGAGGTTTACGAGCAGTACTTC. Supplemented by reference TRBV5-4 and TRBJ2-7, the full variable domain reads ETGVTQSPTHLIKTRGQQVTLRCSSQSGHNTVSWYQQALGQGPQFIFQYYREEENGRGNFPPRFSGLQFPNYSSELNVNALELDDSALYLCANNTGGEVYEQYFGPGTRLTVT.

This chain connects TRBV9 to TRBJ2-1, with TRBD1 identical over 7 bases. Unmatched junction bases numbered 9, after V lost 4 bases and J lost 2 bases. Germline V gives CDR1 SGDLS, CDR2 YYNGEE. The CDR3 extends over 16 amino acids. In DNA, the CDR3 is TGTGCCAGCAGCCCCATCCCAGGGGGACCCTACAATGAGCAGTTCTTC. This encodes CASSPIPGGPYNEQFF.

The genes are TRBV6-1 and TRBJ1-5, with 10 bases lining up with TRBD1. Per the germline V gene, CDR1 is MNHNS and CDR2 is SASEGT. The CDR3 is 16 amino acids. Trimming cost V 4 bases and J 5 bases; bases outside gene matches: 8. The CDR3 protein is CASSGTGTGAHQPQHF. The CDR3 DNA sequence: TGTGCCAGCAGTGGGACCGGGACAGGGGCCCATCAGCCCCAGCATTTT.

A single count supports this clone. The V call is TRBV6-5, the J call TRBJ2-2; TRBD2 aligns across 9 bases. The J segment lost 4 bases and the V segment lost 0 bases, leaving 3 bases of the junction unmatched. CDR1 is MNHEY and CDR2 is SVGAGI in the germline V gene. The CDR3 has 16 residues. This CDR3 is CASSYSGLALTGELFF. The CDR3 nucleotides are TGTGCCAGCAGTTACTCGGGACTAGCCCTCACCGGGGAGCTGTTTTTT.